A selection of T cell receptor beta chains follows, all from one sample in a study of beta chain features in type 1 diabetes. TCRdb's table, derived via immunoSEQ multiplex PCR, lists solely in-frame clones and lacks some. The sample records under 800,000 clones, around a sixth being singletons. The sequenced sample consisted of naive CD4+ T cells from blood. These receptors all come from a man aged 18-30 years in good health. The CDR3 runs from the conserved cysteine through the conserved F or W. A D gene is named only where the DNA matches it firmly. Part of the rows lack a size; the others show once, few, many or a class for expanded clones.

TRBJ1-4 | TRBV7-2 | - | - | TGTGCCAGCAGCTTGGGGGGCTCGGCTAAACTGTTTTTT | CASSLGGSAKLFF
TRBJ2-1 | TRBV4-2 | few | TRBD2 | TGTGCCAGCAGCCCCCAGCTAGCGGGAGGGGATAACAATGAGCAGTTCTTC | CASSPQLAGGDNNEQFF
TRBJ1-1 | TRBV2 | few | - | TGTGCCAGCAGTGCCGGGCTAGGGTACACTGAAGCTTTCTTT | CASSAGLGYTEAFF
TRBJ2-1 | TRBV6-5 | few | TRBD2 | TGTGCCAGCAGGGGACTAGGGCTCTACAATGAGCAGTTCTTC | CASRGLGLYNEQFF
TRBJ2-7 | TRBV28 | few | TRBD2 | TGTGCCAGCAGTTTATACCCTAGCGGTAGCTCCTACGAGCAGTACTTC | CASSLYPSGSSYEQYF
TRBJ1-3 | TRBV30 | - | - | TGTGCCTGGATGAGCATGAGGAGAAACACCATATATTTT | CAWMSMRRNTIYF
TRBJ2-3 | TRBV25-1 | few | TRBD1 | TGTGCCAGCAGTGTAGGTCGGACAGGGGGGGCAGATACGCAGTATTTT | CASSVGRTGGADTQYF
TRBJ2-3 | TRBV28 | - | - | TGTGCCAGCAGTTCAACAGGGACTCGGCTGACAGATACGCAGTATTTT | CASSSTGTRLTDTQYF
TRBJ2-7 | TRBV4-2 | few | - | TGTGCCAGCAGCCAAGGCGCACAAATTTACGAGCAGTACTTC | CASSQGAQIYEQYF
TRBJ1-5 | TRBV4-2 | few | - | TGTGCCAGCAGCCAAGCGGGCGGCAGGGGCAATCAGCCCCAGCATTTT | CASSQAGGRGNQPQHF
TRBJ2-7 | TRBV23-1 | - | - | TGCACACATCAACGGTACGAGCAGTACTTC | CTHQRYEQYF
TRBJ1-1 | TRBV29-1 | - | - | TGCAGCGTGATATTCAGGTTCTTGAACACTGAAGCTTTCTTT | CSVIFRFLNTEAFF
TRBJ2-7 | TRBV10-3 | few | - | TGTGCCATCAGTGAGTCGAGATCCGGGGTAAGCTCCTACGAGCAGTACTTC | CAISESRSGVSSYEQYF
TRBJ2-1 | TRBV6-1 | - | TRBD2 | TGTGCCAGCAGGCTAGCGGGACGCAATGAGCAGTTCTTC | CASRLAGRNEQFF
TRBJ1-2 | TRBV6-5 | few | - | TGTGCCAGCAGTTACTCGAGGGAAAGCTATGGCTACACCTTC | CASSYSRESYGYTF
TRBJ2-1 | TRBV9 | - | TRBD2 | TGTGCCAGCAGCGTAGATCTAGCGGGAGGGCGCAATGAGCAGTTCTTC | CASSVDLAGGRNEQFF
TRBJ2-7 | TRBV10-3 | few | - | TGTGCCATCAGGAGAGGTAGGGTTAGTTACGAGCAGTACTTC | CAIRRGRVSYEQYF
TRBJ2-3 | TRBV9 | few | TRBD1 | TGTGCCAGCAGCGCCCTGTTGTGGACAGGGGCGACAGATACGCAGTATTTT | CASSALLWTGATDTQYF
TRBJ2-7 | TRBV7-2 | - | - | TGTGCCAGCGCACAGGGCGTCAGCTCCTACGAGCAGTACTTC | CASAQGVSSYEQYF
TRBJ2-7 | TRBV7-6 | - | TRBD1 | TGTGCCAGCAGCTCATACCAGGGGGCTTATGAGCAGTACTTC | CASSSYQGAYEQYF
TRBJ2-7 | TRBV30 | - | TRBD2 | TGTGCCTGGAGTAAAGCTAGCGGGGGGTCCTCCTACGAGCAGTACTTC | CAWSKASGGSSYEQYF
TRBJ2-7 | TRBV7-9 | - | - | TGTGCCAGCAGCTTAGGGGAGGCTAAAGGGCAGTACTTC | CASSLGEAKGQYF
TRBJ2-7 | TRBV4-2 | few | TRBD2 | TGTGCCAGCAGCCCCGGGACTAGCGGGAGAGTCGAGCAGTACTTC | CASSPGTSGRVEQYF
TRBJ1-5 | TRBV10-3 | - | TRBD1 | TGTGCCATCAGCCACGACAGGGGAAGGAATCAGCCCCAGCATTTT | CAISHDRGRNQPQHF
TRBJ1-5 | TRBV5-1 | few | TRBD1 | TGCGCCAGCAGCCCGGGGACAGTCAATCAGCCCCAGCATTTT | CASSPGTVNQPQHF
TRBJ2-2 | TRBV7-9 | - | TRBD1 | TGTGCCAGCAGCAAGAGGGACAGAAGGGAGACCGGGGAGCTGTTTTTT | CASSKRDRRETGELFF
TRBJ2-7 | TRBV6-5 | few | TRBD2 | TGTGCCAGCAGTTACTCGTCGGCGGGGGTCGAGCAGTACTTC | CASSYSSAGVEQYF
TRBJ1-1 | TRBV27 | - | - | TGTGCCAGCAGTTTAGGACTTGGGAACACTGAAGCTTTCTTT | CASSLGLGNTEAFF
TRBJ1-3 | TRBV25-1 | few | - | TGTGCCAGCAGTCCCGCAGGGGCTGGAAACACCATATATTTT | CASSPAGAGNTIYF
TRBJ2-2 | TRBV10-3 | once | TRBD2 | TGTGCCACGAGGCGGGGGGCCCACACCGGGGAGCTGTTTTTT | CATRRGAHTGELFF
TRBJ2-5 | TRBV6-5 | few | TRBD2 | TGTGCCAGCAGTGCGGGACTAAGAGAGACCCAGTACTTC | CASSAGLRETQYF
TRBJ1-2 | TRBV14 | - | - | TGTGCCAGCAGCCAAGTAGGGTTTGGCTACACCTTC | CASSQVGFGYTF
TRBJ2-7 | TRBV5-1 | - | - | TGCGCCAGCAGCATTGCGATGTCCCTGGACTTC | CASSIAMSLDF
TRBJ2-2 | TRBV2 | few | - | TGTGCCAGCAGTCCCACAGGGACTTTAAACACCGGGGAGCTGTTTTTT | CASSPTGTLNTGELFF
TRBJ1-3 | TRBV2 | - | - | TGTGCCAGCAGTGAAGGACAGATCTCTGGAAACACCATATATTTT | CASSEGQISGNTIYF
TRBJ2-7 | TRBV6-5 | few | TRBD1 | TGTGCCACTGCGGACAGGGGATACGAGCAGTACTTC | CATADRGYEQYF
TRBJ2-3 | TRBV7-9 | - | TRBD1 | TGTGCCAGCAGCTTAGTTCCGGGACAGCAGAAAACAGATACGCAGTATTTT | CASSLVPGQQKTDTQYF
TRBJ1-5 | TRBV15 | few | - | TGTGCCACCAGCAGAGATCAACAGGGCGGAAATCAGCCCCAGCATTTT | CATSRDQQGGNQPQHF
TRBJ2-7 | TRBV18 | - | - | TGTGCCAGCTCCCCCAGGCGAGCCTACGAGCAGTACTTC | CASSPRRAYEQYF
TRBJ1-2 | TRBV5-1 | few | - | TGCGCCAGCAGCTTGGAAGCGCGGGGTGGCGGCTACACCTTC | CASSLEARGGGYTF
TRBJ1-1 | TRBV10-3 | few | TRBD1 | TGTGCCGGCCGGGCCGAGCCGGACAGGACTGAAGCTTTCTTT | CAGRAEPDRTEAFF
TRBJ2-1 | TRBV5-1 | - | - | TGCGCCAGCCGTAGGGAACTAGAGTCCTACAATGAGCAGTTCTTC | CASRRELESYNEQFF
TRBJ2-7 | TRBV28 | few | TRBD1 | TGTGCCAGCAGTGCTGGCACTGGGACAGGATTTCACGAGCAGTACTTC | CASSAGTGTGFHEQYF
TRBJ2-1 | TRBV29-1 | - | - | TGCAGCGTTGGTAACGGCGGGTTAACCTACAATGAGCAGTTCTTC | CSVGNGGLTYNEQFF
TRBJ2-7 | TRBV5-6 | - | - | TGTGCCAGCGGGGCTGGGGGCAGGTACGAGCAGTACTTC | CASGAGGRYEQYF
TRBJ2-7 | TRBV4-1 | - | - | TGCGCCAGCAGCCAAGATCAGTCGTCGACCCCCCGTTACGAGCAGTACTTC | CASSQDQSSTPRYEQYF
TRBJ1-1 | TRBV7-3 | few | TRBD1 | TGTGCCAGCAGCCGACAGGGGGCCGGCACTGAAGCTTTCTTT | CASSRQGAGTEAFF
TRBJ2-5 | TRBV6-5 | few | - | TGTGCCAGCAGTTACGAGGCCAGGGGGGGGAAGACCCAGTACTTC | CASSYEARGGKTQYF
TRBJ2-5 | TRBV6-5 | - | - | TGTGCCACCCGCCCCGGGTCTGTACAGGAGACCCAGTACTTC | CATRPGSVQETQYF
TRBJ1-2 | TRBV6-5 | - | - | TGTGCCAGCAGCCCTGACGGCCGCAGGCCTTTCTTC | CASSPDGRRPFF
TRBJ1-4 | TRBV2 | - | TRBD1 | TGTGCCAGCAGTGGGACAGGTCCTACAACTAATGAAAAACTGTTTTTT | CASSGTGPTTNEKLFF
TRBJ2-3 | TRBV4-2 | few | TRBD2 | TGTGCCAGCAATTTCCTGATGCTAGGACTAGCGGGGGGCACAGATACGCAGTATTTT | CASNFLMLGLAGGTDTQYF
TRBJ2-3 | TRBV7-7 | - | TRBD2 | TGTGCTAGCAGCTTAGCTAGCGGGGGCCCCACAGATACGCAGTATTTT | CASSLASGGPTDTQYF
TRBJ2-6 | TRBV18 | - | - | TGTGCCAGCTCACCGCAGACGGTACCCGGGGCCAACGTCCTGACTTTC | CASSPQTVPGANVLTF
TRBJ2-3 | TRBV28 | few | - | TGTGCCAGCAGTTCCCTCGGGGCTAGCGACGATACGCAGTATTTT | CASSSLGASDDTQYF